Here is one TCR beta chain with its context. These data come from a study of shared clonotypes between healthy human individuals. The CDR3 length is 17 residues. The germline gives CDR1 LNHNV, CDR2 YYDKDF (reference sequence). Trimming cost V 1 base and J 0 bases; bases outside gene matches: 4. Several immunoSEQ plates received, in even portions, the genomic DNA of each subset. Assay: immunoSEQ multiplex PCR; the TCRdb copy retains only in-frame clones and omits some. The repertoire holds about 1.1 million clones, approximately 80% seen once, with 0.85% to 1% in the top ten. The sequenced sample consisted of memory CD4+ T cells from PBMCs. Subset: CD45RA-negative fraction. The gene calls are TRBV15 and TRBJ2-3; 10 nucleotides line up with TRBD2. The source is a man aged 18 to 35 in good health. Some clones in this sample may be carry-over from other donors' samples. CDR3 DNA sequence: TGTGCCACCAGCAGAGTCCTGACTAGCGGGAGCACAGATACGCAGTATTTT. Protein product: CATSRVLTSGSTDTQYF.